Presented here are 5 T cell receptor beta chains from one specimen sequenced in a study of pediatric ulcerative colitis. Some clones are missing from TCRdb's copy, which holds only in-frame ones; the method was immunoSEQ multiplex PCR. The table records 55,000 to 75,000 clones, 85% to 90% of them present only once. The specimen sequenced was blood. The receptor set was obtained from a boy aged 10-17 years with severe ulcerative colitis.

The V and J genes are TRBV18 and TRBJ2-3; tentatively, D is TRBD2 (5 bases). Trimming took off 0 bases at V and 4 bases at J, with 8 bases between the two ends. The CDR3 is 14 amino acids. Germline CDR1 is KGHSH and CDR2 is LQKENI. The CDR3 DNA reads TGTGCCAGCTCACCACCGGAGGCTGCAGATACGCAGTATTTT. Translated, it gives CASSPPEAADTQYF.

This chain links TRBV9 with TRBJ1-2; a weak D match, TRBD1 (5 bases). From germline, CDR1 is SGDLS and CDR2 YYNGEE. V lost 0 bases and J lost 4, with 13 bases in between. This CDR3 comprises 15 residues. The CDR3 is CASSVGLGAGYGYTF. As DNA, the CDR3 is TGTGCCAGCAGCGTAGGTCTAGGGGCGGGCTATGGCTACACCTTC.

This clone is a singleton in its sample. The gene calls are TRBV6-5 and TRBJ2-1, with TRBD2 matching 9 bases. Germline loops: CDR1 MNHEY, CDR2 SVGAGI. Unmatched junction bases numbered 12, after V lost 4 bases and J lost 8 bases. This CDR3 has 16 amino acids. As DNA, the CDR3 is TGTGCCAGCAGTTCAGCAGCGGGAGGCCTTTTGTATGAGCAGTTCTTC. It is translated as CASSSAAGGLLYEQFF.

The chain joins TRBV7-9 to TRBJ2-1; D remains ambiguous. Germline values: CDR1 SEHNR, CDR2 FQNEAQ (reference sequence). The CDR3 contains 14 residues. V was trimmed by 3 bases and J by 3 bases, leaving 9 bases between them. The CDR3 region is CASSFVQIYNEQFF. Written as DNA, the CDR3 is TGTGCCAGCAGCTTCGTTCAGATCTACAATGAGCAGTTCTTC.

The rearrangement joins TRBV5-4 to TRBJ1-2; the match to TRBD1 covers 12 bases. In germline, CDR1 is SGHNT, CDR2 YYREEE (reference sequence). V lost 4 bases to trimming and J lost 4 bases; unmatched junction nucleotides: 11. CDR3 length equals 17 residues. CDR3 residues: CASSAPGQGAWGYGYTF. Here the CDR3 DNA reads TGTGCCAGCAGCGCGCCGGGACAGGGGGCGTGGGGCTATGGCTACACCTTC.